A selection of T cell receptor beta chains follows, all from one sample in a study of shared clonotypes between healthy human individuals. Using immunoSEQ multiplex PCR, the repertoire was profiled, and TCRdb retains in-frame clones only, with some absent. Of roughly 590,000 clones in the sample, 95% to 96% are singletons; the top ten hold less than 0.13%. Sequenced: naive CD8+ T cells sorted from blood. Source of these receptors: a woman in her twenties or thirties in good health. The CDR3 runs from the conserved cysteine through the conserved F or W. D genes are given only for firm matches. Some rows mark clone size as missing; the rest say once, few, many or name a class of expanded clone.

abundance	v_gene	j_gene	d_gene	CDR3nt	CDR3aa
-	TRBV9	TRBJ2-6	-	TGTGCCAGCAGCACTAGAGTTCTCTCTGGGGCCAACGTCCTGACTTTC	CASSTRVLSGANVLTF
-	TRBV5-1	TRBJ2-1	TRBD2	TGCGCCAGCAGCGCTCCCGGGCGGGGGGCGGTAGAGCAGTTCTTC	CASSAPGRGAVEQFF
-	TRBV9	TRBJ2-1	-	TGTGCCAGCAGCGTCGGTCTGGGCCCCTACAATGAGCAGTTCTTC	CASSVGLGPYNEQFF
once	TRBV11-1	TRBJ2-7	TRBD2	TGTGCCAGCAGCCCGCCGGGAGGAAAGATATACGAGCAGTACTTC	CASSPPGGKIYEQYF
-	TRBV11-2	TRBJ2-7	-	TGTGCCAGCGCCGAGACGGGGGTCTACGAGCAGTACTTC	CASAETGVYEQYF
-	TRBV11-2	TRBJ1-1	-	TGTGCCAGCAGCTTAGCCCCCTATGACAGGAACACTGAAGCTTTCTTT	CASSLAPYDRNTEAFF
-	TRBV27	TRBJ2-1	-	TGTGCCAGCAGTTTCGGTGTGGGGTACAATGAGCAGTTCTTC	CASSFGVGYNEQFF
-	TRBV29-1	TRBJ1-4	-	TGCAGCGTTGCGGGCAGCGAGGAAGGGCCAGTTAATGAAAAACTGTTTTTT	CSVAGSEEGPVNEKLFF
-	TRBV28	TRBJ1-2	TRBD1	TGTGCCAGCAGTTCCGGGCATTTACAGGGGTTCTCTGGCTACACCTTC	CASSSGHLQGFSGYTF
once	TRBV11-2	TRBJ1-1	-	TGTGCCAGCAGCTTAGAACGGAACGGTTTTAACACTGAAGCTTTCTTT	CASSLERNGFNTEAFF
-	TRBV29-1	TRBJ2-7	TRBD1	TGCAGCGCCCAAAGGACAGGGGAGTACGAGCAGTACTTC	CSAQRTGEYEQYF
-	TRBV27	TRBJ1-1	TRBD1	TGTGCCAGCAGACCCGGCACCGGGGGACAGAAAGCTTTCTTT	CASRPGTGGQKAFF
once	TRBV9	TRBJ2-5	TRBD2	TGTGCCAGCCGAGGGGAGGGAGCGGAAGAGACCCAGTACTTC	CASRGEGAEETQYF
-	TRBV19	TRBJ2-1	TRBD2	TGTGCCAGTAGTTATGCGGGAGTGGCCAATGAGCAGTTCTTC	CASSYAGVANEQFF
once	TRBV28	TRBJ2-3	-	TGTGCCAGCGATTCCGGGAGCACAGATACGCAGTATTTT	CASDSGSTDTQYF
-	TRBV27	TRBJ1-1	-	TGTGCCAGCAGCACGACACCGAACACTGAAGCTTTCTTT	CASSTTPNTEAFF
-	TRBV7-6	TRBJ2-1	TRBD2	TGTGCCAGCAGCCCTGGACTAGCGGGAGGGAGCTCCTACAATGAGCAGTTCTTC	CASSPGLAGGSSYNEQFF
-	TRBV9	TRBJ1-2	-	TGTGCCAGCAGACCCTCCCTCCTTACAGGAAACTATGGCTACACCTTC	CASRPSLLTGNYGYTF
-	TRBV7-9	TRBJ1-2	-	TGTGCCAGCAGCTCCGGTAGTTATGGCTACACCTTC	CASSSGSYGYTF
-	TRBV29-1	TRBJ2-1	-	TGCAGCGTTGTCGAGAGGGCCTTGGGTAATGAGCAGTTCTTC	CSVVERALGNEQFF
-	TRBV5-6	TRBJ2-7	TRBD1	TGTGCCAGCAGCGTCTCAGGGGGCATGATCGACGAGCAGTACTTC	CASSVSGGMIDEQYF
-	TRBV11-2	TRBJ2-7	TRBD2	TGTGCCAGCAGCTTCTCTAGCGGGGCTTACGAGCAGTACTTC	CASSFSSGAYEQYF
-	TRBV7-6	TRBJ2-1	TRBD2	TGTGCCAGCAGCTTGGGGACTAGCGCTGGGGCTGAGCAGTTCTTC	CASSLGTSAGAEQFF
-	TRBV7-7	TRBJ1-2	TRBD1	TGTGCCAGCAGCTCTAGTGGAGGGACAGGGGGCGCAAGCGTGGATGGCTACACCTTC	CASSSSGGTGGASVDGYTF
once	TRBV6-1	TRBJ1-1	TRBD1	TGTGCCAGCAGTTTAACAGGGGGCCCTGAAGCTTTCTTT	CASSLTGGPEAFF
once	TRBV19	TRBJ2-1	-	TGTGCCAGTAGTTTGAGGGGTTACAATGAGCAGTTCTTC	CASSLRGYNEQFF
-	TRBV5-1	TRBJ2-5	TRBD2	TGCGCCAGCAGCAAGGGACTAGCGGAAGAGACCCAGTACTTC	CASSKGLAEETQYF
-	TRBV27	TRBJ1-1	TRBD1	TGTGCCAGCAGTCAGGGGGGGCCCACTGAAGCTTTCTTT	CASSQGGPTEAFF
-	TRBV5-6	TRBJ2-3	TRBD1	TGTGCCAGCAGCCCCCCCGGGACAGGGATCACAGATACGCAGTATTTT	CASSPPGTGITDTQYF
-	TRBV6-5	TRBJ2-1	-	TGTGCCAGCAGTGCACGGGGCGAGCAGTTCTTC	CASSARGEQFF
-	TRBV10-3	TRBJ2-1	-	TGTGCCATTTTTCCTTGGCTGTTCTTC	CAIFPWLFF
-	TRBV6-6	TRBJ2-7	-	TGTGCCAGCAGTTACGGGATAGGGGTTTTGGGCGAGCAGTACTTC	CASSYGIGVLGEQYF
-	TRBV11-2	TRBJ1-2	-	TGTGCCAGCAGCTTAGGTCCATACGAAGCTACTAACTATGGCTACACCTTC	CASSLGPYEATNYGYTF
-	TRBV6-1	TRBJ2-7	-	TGTGCCAGCAGTGAAGCTAGGCACGTGATTTACGAGCAGTACTTC	CASSEARHVIYEQYF
-	TRBV19	TRBJ1-1	-	TGTGCCAGTAGTTCACGGACTGAGGCTGAAGCTTTCTTT	CASSSRTEAEAFF
-	TRBV13	TRBJ2-7	TRBD1	TGTGCCAGCAGCTGGAATGTGGGGACAGGGGGCGACGAGCAGTACTTC	CASSWNVGTGGDEQYF
-	TRBV7-2	TRBJ2-5	-	TGTGCCAGCAGCTCCCCGACCATGGGCGAGACCCAGTACTTC	CASSSPTMGETQYF
-	TRBV30	TRBJ1-3	TRBD1	TGTGCCTGGGTGAATGTCCGGGACAGGGAAAACACCATATATTTT	CAWVNVRDRENTIYF
-	TRBV2	TRBJ2-1	TRBD2	TGTGCCAGCAGTGAAAGGTGGACTAGCGGAGAAGGCAATGAGCAGTTCTTC	CASSERWTSGEGNEQFF
-	TRBV27	TRBJ2-3	TRBD1	TGTGCCAGCAGTAGAGGCGCCGGGACAGGAGCAGATACGCAGTATTTT	CASSRGAGTGADTQYF
-	TRBV5-4	TRBJ2-7	-	TGTGCCAGCAGCCTTTCACTTAGCTCCTACGAGCAGTACTTC	CASSLSLSSYEQYF
once	TRBV5-5	TRBJ2-2	-	TGTGCCAGCAGCTTGTCGGCGAACACCGGGGAGCTGTTTTTT	CASSLSANTGELFF
-	TRBV28	TRBJ2-5	TRBD1	TGTGCCAGCAGTACTCGGGACAGGGGGTATTTTGAGACCCAGTACTTC	CASSTRDRGYFETQYF
-	TRBV6-6	TRBJ2-3	TRBD2	TGTGCCAGCAGTTATTCGCTAGCGGGAAACACAGATACGCAGTATTTT	CASSYSLAGNTDTQYF
-	TRBV4-1	TRBJ2-1	-	TGCGCCAGCAGCCAAGATCAGTACTCTCATGGCGAGCAGTTCTTC	CASSQDQYSHGEQFF
-	TRBV5-1	TRBJ2-1	-	TGCGCCAGCAGGACAGCACACAATGAGCAGTTCTTC	CASRTAHNEQFF
-	TRBV28	TRBJ2-5	-	TGTGCCAGCAGTTTAGATTCAGAAGGGTGGGAGACCCAGTACTTC	CASSLDSEGWETQYF
-	TRBV27	TRBJ2-5	TRBD2	TGTGCCAGCAGTTCGATAGCGGGAGGCGGAGAGACCCAGTACTTC	CASSSIAGGGETQYF
-	TRBV28	TRBJ2-3	TRBD2	TGTGCCAGCAGTTTAAGCCCTGCGGGAGTTACAGATACGCAGTATTTT	CASSLSPAGVTDTQYF
-	TRBV9	TRBJ2-5	-	TGTGCCAGCAGCGTTTTTGCAAAGGGAAAGGTAGAGACCCAGTACTTC	CASSVFAKGKVETQYF
-	TRBV6-5	TRBJ2-3	TRBD1	TGTGCCAGCATCGGATCCGGGACAGGGACAGATACGCAGTATTTT	CASIGSGTGTDTQYF
-	TRBV27	TRBJ2-1	TRBD2	TGTGCCAGCAGTTTGATTAGCGGGGTGGGTTACAATGAGCAGTTCTTC	CASSLISGVGYNEQFF
-	TRBV27	TRBJ2-1	-	TGTGCCAGCAGTTTAGGTGGGGCCTCCTACAATGAGCAGTTCTTC	CASSLGGASYNEQFF